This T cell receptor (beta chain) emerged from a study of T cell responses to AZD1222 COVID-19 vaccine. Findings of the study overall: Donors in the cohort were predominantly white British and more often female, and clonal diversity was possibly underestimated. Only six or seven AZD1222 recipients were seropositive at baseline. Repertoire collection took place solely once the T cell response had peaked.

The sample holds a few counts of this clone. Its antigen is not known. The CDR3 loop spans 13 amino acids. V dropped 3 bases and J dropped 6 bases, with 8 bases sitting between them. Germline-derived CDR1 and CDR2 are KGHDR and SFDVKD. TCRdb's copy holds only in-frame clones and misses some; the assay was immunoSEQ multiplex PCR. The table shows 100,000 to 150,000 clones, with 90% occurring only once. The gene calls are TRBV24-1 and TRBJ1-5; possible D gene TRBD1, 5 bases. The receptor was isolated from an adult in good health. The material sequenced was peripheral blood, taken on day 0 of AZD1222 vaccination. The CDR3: CATSDRGAQPQHF. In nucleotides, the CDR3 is TGTGCCACCAGTGATCGTGGGGCTCAGCCCCAGCATTTT.